These T cell receptor beta chains were read from a single sample in a study of blood T cells in healthy people across ages. TCRdb reprocessed the 5' RACE reads via MiXCR and lists one record per CDR3 protein. The data show hundreds of thousands of distinct CDR3 sequences, around 50% seen once. The specimen was blood. These TCRs come from an elderly man in good health. Both conserved end residues are part of each CDR3. D genes are given only for firm matches. For some rows the clone size is stated as once, few or many, or as a class when expanded; others skip it.

V gene: TRBV4-2
J gene: TRBJ2-3
clone size: -
D gene: -
CDR3 DNA: TGTGCCAGCAGCCAAGATTCGGGGGGCGCGACAGATACGCAGTATTTT
CDR3 protein: CASSQDSGGATDTQYF

V gene: TRBV5-1
J gene: TRBJ1-4
clone size: -
D gene: TRBD1
CDR3 DNA: TGCGCCAGCAGCCTATCACAGGGGCCGGCGGAAAAACTGTTTTTT
CDR3 protein: CASSLSQGPAEKLFF

V gene: TRBV29-1
J gene: TRBJ1-2
clone size: -
D gene: -
CDR3 DNA: TGCAGCGTTGACAGGTTCGACTATGGCTACACCTTC
CDR3 protein: CSVDRFDYGYTF

V gene: TRBV13
J gene: TRBJ2-1
clone size: -
D gene: -
CDR3 DNA: TGTGCCAGCAGCCAAAATCTTCAGCTGTACAATGAGCAGTTCTTC
CDR3 protein: CASSQNLQLYNEQFF

V gene: TRBV27
J gene: TRBJ2-5
clone size: few
D gene: TRBD2
CDR3 DNA: TGTGCCAGCAGTTTTTGGACTAGCGGGGATAGACTGCAAGATACCCAGTACTTC
CDR3 protein: CASSFWTSGDRLQDTQYF

V gene: TRBV11-3
J gene: TRBJ2-7
clone size: few
D gene: TRBD2
CDR3 DNA: TGTGCCAGCAGCTTACTAGCGGGAGGAAATGAGCAGTACTTC
CDR3 protein: CASSLLAGGNEQYF

V gene: TRBV20-1
J gene: TRBJ1-1
clone size: few
D gene: TRBD1
CDR3 DNA: TGCAGTGCTCCCCCCCGGACAGGGGGGTACACTGAAGCTTTCTTT
CDR3 protein: CSAPPRTGGYTEAFF

V gene: TRBV29-1
J gene: TRBJ2-7
clone size: -
D gene: -
CDR3 DNA: TGCAGCGTTGGCCAGGGAAGATTCAATGAGCAGTACTTC
CDR3 protein: CSVGQGRFNEQYF

V gene: TRBV18
J gene: TRBJ2-5
clone size: -
D gene: -
CDR3 DNA: TGTGCCAGCTCACCATCAGAAGGAGAGACCCAGTACTTC
CDR3 protein: CASSPSEGETQYF

V gene: TRBV6-5
J gene: TRBJ2-7
clone size: -
D gene: -
CDR3 DNA: TGTGCCAGCAGTCCCTACGCAACAGGGACCTACGAGCAGTACTTC
CDR3 protein: CASSPYATGTYEQYF

V gene: TRBV5-6
J gene: TRBJ2-5
clone size: few
D gene: -
CDR3 DNA: TGTGCCAGCAGCGCTATAGAGACCCAGTACTTC
CDR3 protein: CASSAIETQYF

V gene: TRBV27
J gene: TRBJ2-1
clone size: -
D gene: TRBD2
CDR3 DNA: TGTGCCAGCAGTACCCAGGGACTAGCGGGTGGTAATGAGCAGTTCTTC
CDR3 protein: CASSTQGLAGGNEQFF

V gene: TRBV5-1
J gene: TRBJ2-1
clone size: -
D gene: -
CDR3 DNA: TGCGCCAGCAGCCCCTCGGGATCAGGGAATGAGCAGTTCTTC
CDR3 protein: CASSPSGSGNEQFF

V gene: TRBV20-1
J gene: TRBJ2-4
clone size: few
D gene: -
CDR3 DNA: TGCAGTGTAAGAGGGTTGGCCAAAAACATTCAGTACTTC
CDR3 protein: CSVRGLAKNIQYF